The clone carrying this TCR beta chain came up a few times. This specimen belongs to a study of human T cells and chemical hapten exposure. Time point described: patch test 2, 6 weeks after DPC sensitization. Treatment given: therapeutic diphenylcyclopropenone sensitization with weekly scalp DPC. The V segment lost 4 bases and the J segment 5 bases; nucleotides outside the gene matches: 17. CDR1 SGHVS and CDR2 FQNEAQ come from the germline V gene. The CDR3 runs to 19 residues. TCRdb reanalysed the RACE reads using MiXCR and keeps one entry per CDR3 protein. The data hold over 65,000 distinct CDR3 sequences, with around 10% observed a single time.

The gene calls are TRBV7-8 and TRBJ1-5, with 10 bases lining up with TRBD1. This sequence was found in a man in his late teens or twenties with alopecia areata. Some clones in this sample may be carry-over from other donors' samples. The starting material was whole blood, obtained in connection with sensitization to the hapten diphenylcyclopropenone (DPC). Here the CDR3 DNA reads TGTGCCAGCAGCTGGTCCGGGACAGGGGTCACTCCTTCCGATCAGCCCCAGCATTTT. Its protein product is CASSWSGTGVTPSDQPQHF.